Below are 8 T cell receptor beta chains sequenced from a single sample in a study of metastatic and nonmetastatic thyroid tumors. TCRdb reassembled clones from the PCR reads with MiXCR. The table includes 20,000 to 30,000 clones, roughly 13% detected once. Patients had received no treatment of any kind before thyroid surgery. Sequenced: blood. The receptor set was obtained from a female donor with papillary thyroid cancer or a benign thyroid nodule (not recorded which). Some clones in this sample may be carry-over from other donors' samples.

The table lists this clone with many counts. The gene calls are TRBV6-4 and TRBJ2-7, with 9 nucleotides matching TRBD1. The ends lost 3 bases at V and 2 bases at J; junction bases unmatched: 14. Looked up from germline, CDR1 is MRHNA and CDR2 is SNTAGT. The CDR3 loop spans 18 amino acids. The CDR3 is CASSDSTPGQGRAYEQYF. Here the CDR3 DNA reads TGTGCCAGCAGTGATTCGACCCCGGGACAGGGTCGGGCCTACGAGCAGTACTTC.

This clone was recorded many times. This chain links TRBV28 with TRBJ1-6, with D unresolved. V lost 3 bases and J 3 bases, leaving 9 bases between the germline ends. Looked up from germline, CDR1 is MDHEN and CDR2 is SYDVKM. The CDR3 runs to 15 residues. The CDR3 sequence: CASSFGKNYNSPLHF. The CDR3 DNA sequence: TGTGCCAGCAGTTTTGGGAAGAACTATAATTCACCCCTCCACTTT.

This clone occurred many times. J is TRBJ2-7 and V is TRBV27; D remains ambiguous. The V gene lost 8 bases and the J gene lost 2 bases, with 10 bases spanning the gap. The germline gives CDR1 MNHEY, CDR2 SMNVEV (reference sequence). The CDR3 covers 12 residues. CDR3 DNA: TGTGCCAGCGGTTGGCAGGCCTACGAGCAGTACTTC. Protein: CASGWQAYEQYF.

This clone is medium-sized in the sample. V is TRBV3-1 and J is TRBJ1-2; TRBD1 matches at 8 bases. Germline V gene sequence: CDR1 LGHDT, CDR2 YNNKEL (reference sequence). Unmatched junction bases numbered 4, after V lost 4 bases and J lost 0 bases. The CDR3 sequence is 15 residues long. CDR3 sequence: CASSRGDRTNYGYTF. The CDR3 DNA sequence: TGTGCCAGCAGCCGAGGGGACAGGACTAACTATGGCTACACCTTC.

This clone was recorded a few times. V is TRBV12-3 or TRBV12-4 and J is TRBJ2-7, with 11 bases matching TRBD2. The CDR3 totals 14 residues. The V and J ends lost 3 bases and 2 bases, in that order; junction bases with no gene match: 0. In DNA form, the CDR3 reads TGTGCCAGCAGTTTGGGACTAGCGGCCTACGAGCAGTACTTC. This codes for CASSLGLAAYEQYF.

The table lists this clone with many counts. The CDR3 bases are TGTGCCAGCAGGATGGCAAGGAGGTCCCAGCATTTT. Translation gives CASRMARRSQHF. The chain carries TRBV2 and TRBJ1-5; D is uncertain. The CDR3 loop spans 12 amino acids. Trimming stripped 6 bases from V and 11 bases from J, with 14 bases between. In germline, CDR1 is SNHLY, CDR2 FYNNEI.

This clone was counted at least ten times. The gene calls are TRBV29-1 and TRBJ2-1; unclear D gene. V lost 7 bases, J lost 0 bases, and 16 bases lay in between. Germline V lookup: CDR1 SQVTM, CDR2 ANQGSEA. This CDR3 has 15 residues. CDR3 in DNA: TGCAGCGGTGGGTCACCGCCAAGCTCCTACAATGAGCAGTTCTTC. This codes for CSGGSPPSSYNEQFF.

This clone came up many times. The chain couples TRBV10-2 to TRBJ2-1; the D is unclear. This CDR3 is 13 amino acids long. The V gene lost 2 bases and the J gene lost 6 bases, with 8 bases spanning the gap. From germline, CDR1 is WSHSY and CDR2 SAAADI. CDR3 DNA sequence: TGCGCCAGCAGTGAGGGGCGCTTCAATGAGCAGTTCTTC. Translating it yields CASSEGRFNEQFF.